The source of this T cell receptor beta chain is a study of blood T cell repertoires in COVID-19. The overall study: Whether acute or convalescent, the COVID-19 samples came from the United States, Italy and Spain.

The CDR3 length is 14 residues. Germline V gives CDR1 MNHEY, CDR2 SMNVEV (reference sequence). J lost 4 bases, V lost 5 bases, and 2 bases had no gene match. Sequencing used immunoSEQ multiplex PCR; TCRdb keeps in-frame clones, though not all of them. The sample lists more than 40,000 clones; 85% to 90% were seen once. The specimen sequenced was peripheral blood. V usage is TRBV27 and J usage is TRBJ2-7; 13 bases map to TRBD2. This TCR was sampled from a human donor in a cohort sampled during active COVID-19. The CDR3 region is CASSRTSGSYEQYF. CDR3 sequence (DNA): TGTGCCAGCAGTCGGACTAGCGGGAGTTACGAGCAGTACTTC.